Detailed here is one T cell receptor beta chain. What it binds is unknown. The CDR3 length is 15 residues. Per the germline V gene, CDR1 is MNHEY and CDR2 is SMNVEV (reference sequence). Deletions cut 2 bases from V and 4 bases from J, with 14 bases between. The data derive from a study of cytomegalovirus exposure and HLA in healthy donors. General study findings and limits: It was 150 or so TCR beta chains that were listed as cytomegalovirus-associated. Diagnosis of cytomegalovirus status made by the classifier reportedly showed high specificity and sensitivity.

TCRdb's copy holds only in-frame clones and misses some; the assay was immunoSEQ multiplex PCR. Among 70,000 to 75,000 clones listed, about 94% were seen once. The sequenced material came from PBMCs. The chain uses TRBV27 and TRBJ1-2, with D perhaps TRBD1 (5 bases). The TCR originated in a woman between 18 and 29 years old in good health and CMV-seronegative. For the CDR3, the DNA is TGTGCCAGCAGTTTAGATTCCAGGGTGAGCTATGGCTACACCTTC. Translating gives CASSLDSRVSYGYTF.